This T cell receptor beta chain was profiled in a study of PD-1 blockade in classical Hodgkin lymphoma. Points from the study as a whole: Prior to therapy, complete responders displayed diversity much like that of newly diagnosed patients. The study reported lower baseline TCR diversity in newly diagnosed patients than in healthy donors. TCR diversity in CD4+, not CD8+, cells rose significantly by C4D1.

Profiled with immunoSEQ multiplex PCR; TCRdb holds only in-frame clones, not every one. The repertoire holds roughly 61,000 clones, with 80% to 90% as singletons. Trimming shortened V by 5 bases and J by 8 bases, and 9 bases separated the two germline ends. This CDR3 contains 11 residues. CDR1 is GTSNPN, CDR2 SVGIG, per germline (reference sequence). All patients experienced relapse after autologous stem cell transplantation, and brentuximab vedotin exposure was variable. Points on this clone: Its antigen is unknown.

This material consisted of peripheral blood mononuclear cells (PBMCs), taken at baseline. The chain carries TRBV30 and TRBJ2-2, with D perhaps TRBD2 (5 bases). This clonotype was obtained from a human donor with classical Hodgkin lymphoma. As DNA, the CDR3 is TGTGCCTGGGGACTGGCTGGGGAGCTGTTTTTT. It codes for CAWGLAGELFF. The full variable domain, with the rest looked up from reference TRBV30 and TRBJ2-2, is SQTIHQWPATLVQPVGSPLSLECTVEGTSNPNLYWYRQAAGRGLQLLFYSVGIGQISSEVPQNLSASRPQDRQFILSSKKLLLSDSGFYLCAWGLAGELFFGEGSRLTVL.